A single sample is the source of the 9 T cell receptor beta chains below, sequenced in a study of blood T cell repertoires in COVID-19. The assay was immunoSEQ multiplex PCR, and TCRdb's table has in-frame clones only and misses some. The top ten hold just over 7% of the sample, which has about 330,000 clones, almost 85% seen once. The sequenced sample was peripheral blood. The origin of the receptors is a human donor in a cohort sampled during active COVID-19.

This clone was seen a few times. This rearrangement joins TRBV27 to TRBJ2-7, with D possibly matching TRBD2 (6 bases). This CDR3 comprises 15 residues. Germline lookup yields CDR1 MNHEY and CDR2 SMNVEV (reference sequence). Deletions cut 7 bases from V and 0 bases from J, with 16 bases between. The CDR3 DNA is TGTGCCAGCAAGGAACTAGCAAGCGTCTCCTACGAGCAGTACTTC. Residues: CASKELASVSYEQYF.

The chain couples TRBV6-1 to TRBJ2-7; no definite D call. Trimming shortened V by 1 base and J by 3 bases, and 7 bases separated the two germline ends. The CDR3 covers 13 residues. Germline CDR1 MNHNS, CDR2 SASEGT. Written as DNA, the CDR3 is TGTGCCAGCAGTGAAGTTGAGATCTACGAGCAGTACTTC. Translation gives CASSEVEIYEQYF.

This chain uses TRBV9 with TRBJ1-6; D gene ambiguous. The V and J ends lost 1 base and 7 bases respectively, with 9 bases between them. The germline V gene has CDR1 SGDLS and CDR2 YYNGEE. This CDR3 is built from 14 residues. CDR3: CASSVNFGNSPLHF. The CDR3 DNA sequence: TGTGCCAGCAGCGTAAATTTCGGGAATTCACCCCTCCACTTT. The variable domain in full, completed from reference TRBV9 and TRBJ1-6, reads DSGVTQTPKHLITATGQRVTLRCSPRSGDLSVYWYQQSLDQGLQFLIQYYNGEERAKGNILERFSAQQFPDLHSELNLSSLELGDSALYFCASSVNFGNSPLHFGNGTRLTVT.

The chain carries TRBV13 and TRBJ1-3; D gene uncertain. V lost 2 bases, J lost 0 bases, and 8 bases lay in between. CDR3 size: 15 residues. The V gene's germline CDR1 is PRHDT and CDR2 FYEKMQ (reference sequence). The CDR3 nucleotides are TGTGCCAGCAGCTTATTTGCGCTCTCTGGAAACACCATATATTTT. It encodes CASSLFALSGNTIYF.

The chain links TRBV5-6 to TRBJ2-4; the D gene is possibly TRBD1 (5 bases). V was pared by 0 bases and J by 2 bases, with 15 bases between. Germline assignment: CDR1 SGHDT and CDR2 YYEEEE. The CDR3 totals 17 residues. CDR3: CASSLGVREGPKNIQYF. The CDR3 DNA sequence: TGTGCCAGCAGCTTGGGTGTCAGGGAAGGTCCCAAAAACATTCAGTACTTC.

This clone was recorded only once. V gene TRBV7-3 combines with J gene TRBJ1-6, with TRBD1 matching over 7 bases. V was pared by 3 bases and J by 10 bases, with 9 bases of the junction left unmatched. The germline V gene encodes CDR1 SGHTA and CDR2 FQGTGA. This CDR3 region has 15 residues. The CDR3 DNA is TGTGCCAGCAGCTTCTCCGGGACAGAAGGATCACCCCTCCACTTT. Translating gives CASSFSGTEGSPLHF.

This chain uses TRBV28 with TRBJ1-1, with 8 bases fitting TRBD1. Germline trimming cut 7 bases from V and 6 bases from J; bases unmatched to any gene: 13. In germline, CDR1 is MDHEN, CDR2 SYDVKM. The CDR3 is 15 amino acids. DNA for the CDR3: TGTGCCAGCATCCGACAGGGGAAAGGTTTCGCTGAAGCTTTCTTT. Amino acid sequence: CASIRQGKGFAEAFF.

The CDR3 nucleotides read TGTGCCAGCAGCCAAAAGGGACTAGCATTGCACACCGGGGAGCTGTTTTTT. Its protein product is CASSQKGLALHTGELFF. This chain uses TRBV4-2 with TRBJ2-2; 9 bases agree with TRBD2. The length of the CDR3 is 17 residues. V was pared by 2 bases and J by 3 bases, with 7 bases of the junction left unmatched. CDR1 LGHNA and CDR2 YNFKEQ come from the germline V gene.

V is TRBV7-3 and J is TRBJ2-7; weak D call: TRBD1 (5 bases). CDR1 SGHTA and CDR2 FQGTGA come from the germline V gene. This CDR3 has 15 amino acids. V gave up 6 bases and J gave up 5 bases, with 20 bases separating them. CDR3 sequence: CASSPAQAGLHEQYF. The CDR3 coding sequence is TGTGCCAGCAGTCCCGCCCAGGCAGGGCTACACGAGCAGTACTTC.